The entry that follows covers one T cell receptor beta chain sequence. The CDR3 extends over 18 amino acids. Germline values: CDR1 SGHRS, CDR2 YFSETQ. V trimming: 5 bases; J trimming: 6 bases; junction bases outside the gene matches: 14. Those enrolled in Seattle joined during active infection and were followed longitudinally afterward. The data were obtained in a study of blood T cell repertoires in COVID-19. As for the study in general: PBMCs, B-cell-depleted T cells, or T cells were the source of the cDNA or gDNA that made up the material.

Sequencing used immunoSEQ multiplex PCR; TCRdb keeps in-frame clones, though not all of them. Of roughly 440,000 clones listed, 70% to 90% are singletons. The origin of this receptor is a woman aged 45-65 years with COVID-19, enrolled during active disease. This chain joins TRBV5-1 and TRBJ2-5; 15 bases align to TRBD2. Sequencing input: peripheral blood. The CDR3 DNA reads TGCGCCAGCAGTTTGACCGGGACTAGCGGGGGGCCCGGGAAGACCCAGTACTTC. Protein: CASSLTGTSGGPGKTQYF.